This T cell receptor (beta chain) was identified during a study of cytomegalovirus exposure and HLA in healthy donors. CDR3 size: 14 residues. The V end lost 5 bases, the J end lost 5 bases, and 17 bases lay between the germline ends. Germline CDR1 reads SQVTM; CDR2 reads ANQGSEA. The PCR ran on 60 Vbeta and 13 Jbeta primers. Libraries were prepared by immunoSEQ multiplex PCR; TCRdb keeps only in-frame clonotypes and omits some of them. The listing records 53,000 or so clones. General study points: CMV serostatus stood as the only immune exposure information on hand. From TCR beta sequences, most subjects' HLA-A and HLA-B alleles were reportedly predicted accurately.

Turning to this clone: The antigen remains undetermined.

The sample taken for sequencing was PBMCs. V is TRBV29-1 and J is TRBJ2-3, with D perhaps TRBD1 (7 bases). This clonotype originated in a man aged 18 to 29 in good health and CMV-seropositive. Here the CDR3 reads CSVTRRGLIDTQYF. As DNA, the CDR3 is TGCAGCGTTACCCGGAGGGGGCTGATAGATACGCAGTATTTT.